This T cell receptor (beta chain) was identified during a study of T cells in Graves' hyperthyroidism and ophthalmopathy. Study context: Blood was drawn when the patient was first diagnosed and still untreated. Study-wide points: The blood repertoire included most of the expanded thyroid clonotypes above 0.001.

Germline V lookup: CDR1 MGHDK, CDR2 SYGVNS. The length of the CDR3 is 13 residues. Trimming removed 1 base at V and 3 bases at J, with 6 bases between. Researchers took RNA transcripts and amplified the TCR beta CDR3 regions from them. The HTBI set primed first-round TCR CDR3 RT-PCR. One entry per CDR3 protein, called by TCRdb with MiXCR from the multiplex PCR reads. The table has nearly 250,000 distinct CDR3 sequences, approximately 25% seen once. This clonotype showed up many times. Its antigen is not identified. The V and J genes are TRBV25-1 and TRBJ1-1; D remains ambiguous. The sequence was obtained from a woman aged 35 to 49 with Graves' ophthalmopathy. Sequencing was carried out using blood. The CDR3 region is CASSEWGDTEAFF. The DNA of the CDR3 is TGTGCCAGCAGTGAATGGGGAGACACTGAAGCTTTCTTT.